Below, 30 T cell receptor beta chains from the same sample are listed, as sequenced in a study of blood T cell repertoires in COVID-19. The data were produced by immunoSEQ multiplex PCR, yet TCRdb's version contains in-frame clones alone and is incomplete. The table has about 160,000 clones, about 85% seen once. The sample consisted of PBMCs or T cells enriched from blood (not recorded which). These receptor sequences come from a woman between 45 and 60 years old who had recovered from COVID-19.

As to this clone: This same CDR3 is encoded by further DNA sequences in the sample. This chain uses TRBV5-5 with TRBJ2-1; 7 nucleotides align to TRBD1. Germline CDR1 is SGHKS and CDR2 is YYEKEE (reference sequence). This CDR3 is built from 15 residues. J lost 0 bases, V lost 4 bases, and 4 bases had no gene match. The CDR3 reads CASSRGGSSYNEQFF. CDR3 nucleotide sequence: TGTGCCAGCAGCCGAGGGGGCAGCTCCTACAATGAGCAGTTCTTC.

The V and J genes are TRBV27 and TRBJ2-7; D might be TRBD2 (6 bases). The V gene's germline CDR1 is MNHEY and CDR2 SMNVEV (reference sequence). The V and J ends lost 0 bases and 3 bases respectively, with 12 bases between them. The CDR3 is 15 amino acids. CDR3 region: CASSLSAGGNYEQYF. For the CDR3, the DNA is TGTGCCAGCAGTTTATCTGCTGGCGGGAACTACGAGCAGTACTTC.

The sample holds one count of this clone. For the CDR3, the DNA is TGTGCCAGCAGTTTAGCGCCCAGCGGGAAGTTCTTC. It is translated as CASSLAPSGKFF. The chain recombines TRBV12-3 or TRBV12-4 with TRBJ2-1; TRBD2 matches 7 bases. Unmatched junction bases numbered 4, after V lost 0 bases and J lost 14 bases. The CDR3 totals 12 residues.

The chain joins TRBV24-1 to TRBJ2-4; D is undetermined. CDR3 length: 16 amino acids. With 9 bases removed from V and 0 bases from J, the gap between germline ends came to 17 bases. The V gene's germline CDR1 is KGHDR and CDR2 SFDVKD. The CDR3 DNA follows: TGTGCCACCCCCAGACTGTCCCAGCTAGCCAAAAACATTCAGTACTTC. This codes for CATPRLSQLAKNIQYF.

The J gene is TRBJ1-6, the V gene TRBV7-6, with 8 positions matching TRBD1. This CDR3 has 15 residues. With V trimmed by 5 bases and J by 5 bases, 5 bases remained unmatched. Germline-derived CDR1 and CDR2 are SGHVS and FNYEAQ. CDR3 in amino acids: CASSRDRLDNSPLHF. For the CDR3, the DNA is TGTGCCAGCAGCCGGGACAGGCTGGATAATTCACCCCTCCACTTT.

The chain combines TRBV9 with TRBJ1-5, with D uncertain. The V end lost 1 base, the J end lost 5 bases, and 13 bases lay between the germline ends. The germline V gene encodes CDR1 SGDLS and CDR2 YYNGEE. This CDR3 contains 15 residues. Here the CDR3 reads CASSVSGGSDQPQHF. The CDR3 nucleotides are TGTGCCAGCAGCGTAAGCGGCGGAAGTGATCAGCCCCAGCATTTT.

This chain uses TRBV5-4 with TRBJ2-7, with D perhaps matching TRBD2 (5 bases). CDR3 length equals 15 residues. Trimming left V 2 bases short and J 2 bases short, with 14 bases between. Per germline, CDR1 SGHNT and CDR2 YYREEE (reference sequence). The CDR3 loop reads CASSLRGSGTYEQYF. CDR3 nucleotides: TGTGCCAGCAGCTTAAGAGGGTCCGGTACCTACGAGCAGTACTTC.

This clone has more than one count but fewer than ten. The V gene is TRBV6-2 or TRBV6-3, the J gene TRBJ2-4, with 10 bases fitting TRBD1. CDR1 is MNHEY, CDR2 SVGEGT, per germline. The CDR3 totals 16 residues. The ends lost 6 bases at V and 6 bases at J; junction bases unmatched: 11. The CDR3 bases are TGTGCCAGCAGCCATCGGACAGGGGGAGGGGGAAACATTCAGTACTTC. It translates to CASSHRTGGGGNIQYF.

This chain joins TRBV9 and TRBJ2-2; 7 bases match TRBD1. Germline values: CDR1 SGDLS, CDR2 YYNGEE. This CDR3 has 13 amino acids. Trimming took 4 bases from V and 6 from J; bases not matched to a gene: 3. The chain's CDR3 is CASSRDSPGELFF. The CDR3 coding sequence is TGTGCCAGCAGCCGGGACAGTCCCGGGGAGCTGTTTTTT.

The CDR3 nucleotides read TGTGCCAGCAGTTCCTCCGGACTAGCGGGAAGGAATGAGCAGTTCTTC. The encoded protein is CASSSSGLAGRNEQFF. The chain combines TRBV28 with TRBJ2-1, with 12 nucleotides matching TRBD2. Germline CDR1 reads MDHEN; CDR2 reads SYDVKM. The V and J ends lost 4 bases and 7 bases, in that order; junction bases with no gene match: 8. The CDR3 extends over 16 amino acids.

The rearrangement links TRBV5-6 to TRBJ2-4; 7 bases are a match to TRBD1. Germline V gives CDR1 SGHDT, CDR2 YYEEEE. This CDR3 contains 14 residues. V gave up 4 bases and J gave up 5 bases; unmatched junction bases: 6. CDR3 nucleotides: TGTGCCAGCAGCCCAGGGACAGTTGAAAACATTCAGTACTTC. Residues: CASSPGTVENIQYF.

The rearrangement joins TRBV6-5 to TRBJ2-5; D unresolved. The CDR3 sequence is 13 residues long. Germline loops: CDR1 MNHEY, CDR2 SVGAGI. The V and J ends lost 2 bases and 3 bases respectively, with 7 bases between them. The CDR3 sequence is CASSYGEEETQYF. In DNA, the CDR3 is TGTGCCAGCAGTTACGGTGAGGAAGAGACCCAGTACTTC.

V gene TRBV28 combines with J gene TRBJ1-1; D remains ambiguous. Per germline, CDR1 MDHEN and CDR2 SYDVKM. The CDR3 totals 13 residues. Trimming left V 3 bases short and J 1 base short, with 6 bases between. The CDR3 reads CASSFGPNTEAFF. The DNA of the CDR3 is TGTGCCAGCAGTTTTGGCCCGAACACTGAAGCTTTCTTT.

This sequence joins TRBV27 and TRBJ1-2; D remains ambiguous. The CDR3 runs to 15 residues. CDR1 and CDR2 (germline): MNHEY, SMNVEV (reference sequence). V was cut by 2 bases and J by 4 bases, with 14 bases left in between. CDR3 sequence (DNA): TGTGCCAGCAGTTTAGAACGCGGTCCGCTCTATGGCTACACCTTC. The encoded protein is CASSLERGPLYGYTF.

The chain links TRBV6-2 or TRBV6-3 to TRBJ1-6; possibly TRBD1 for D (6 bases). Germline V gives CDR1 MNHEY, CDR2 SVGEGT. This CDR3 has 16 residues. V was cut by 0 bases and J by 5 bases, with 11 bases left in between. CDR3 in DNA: TGTGCCAGCAGTTACTCGAGCAGGGGTGATAATTCACCCCTCCACTTT. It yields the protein CASSYSSRGDNSPLHF.

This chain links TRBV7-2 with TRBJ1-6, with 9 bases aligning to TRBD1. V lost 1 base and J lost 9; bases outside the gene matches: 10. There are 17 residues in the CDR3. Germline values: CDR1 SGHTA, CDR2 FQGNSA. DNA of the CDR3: TGTGCCAGCAGCTTAGGGGGTTTGGGACAGGGTTTTTCACCCCTCCACTTT. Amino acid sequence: CASSLGGLGQGFSPLHF.

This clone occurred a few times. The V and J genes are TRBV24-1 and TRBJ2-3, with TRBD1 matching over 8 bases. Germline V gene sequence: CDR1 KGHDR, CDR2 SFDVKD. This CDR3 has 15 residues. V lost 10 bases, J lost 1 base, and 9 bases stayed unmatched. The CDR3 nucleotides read TGTGCCACGGAAACAGGGGGAAAGGGCACAGATACGCAGTATTTT. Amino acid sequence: CATETGGKGTDTQYF.

As DNA, the CDR3 is TGTGCCAGCAGCGTAGGACACGGCTCCTACAATGAGCAGTTCTTC. Its translation: CASSVGHGSYNEQFF. The V call is TRBV9, the J call TRBJ2-1; the D is unclear. Germline CDR1 and CDR2: SGDLS and YYNGEE. V gave up 0 bases and J gave up 0 bases, with 7 bases separating them. This CDR3 comprises 15 residues.

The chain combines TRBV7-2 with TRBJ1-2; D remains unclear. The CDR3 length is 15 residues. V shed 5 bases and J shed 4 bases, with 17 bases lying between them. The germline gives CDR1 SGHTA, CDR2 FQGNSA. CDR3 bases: TGTGCCAGCAGCCCTATGGAAACCGGGTTCTATGGCTACACCTTC. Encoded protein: CASSPMETGFYGYTF.

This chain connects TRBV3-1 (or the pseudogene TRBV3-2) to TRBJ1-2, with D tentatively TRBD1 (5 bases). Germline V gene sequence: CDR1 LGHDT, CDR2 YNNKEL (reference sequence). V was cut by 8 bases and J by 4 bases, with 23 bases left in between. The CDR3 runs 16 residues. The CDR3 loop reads CASGRWTSPQGYGYTF. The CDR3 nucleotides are TGTGCCAGCGGCCGTTGGACATCCCCTCAGGGCTATGGCTACACCTTC.

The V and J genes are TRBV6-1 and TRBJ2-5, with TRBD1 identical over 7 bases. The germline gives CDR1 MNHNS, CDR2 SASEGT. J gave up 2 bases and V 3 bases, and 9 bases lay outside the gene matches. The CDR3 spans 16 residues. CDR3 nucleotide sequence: TGTGCCAGCAGTGACCGGACAGGAGCCAATCAAGAGACCCAGTACTTC. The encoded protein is CASSDRTGANQETQYF.

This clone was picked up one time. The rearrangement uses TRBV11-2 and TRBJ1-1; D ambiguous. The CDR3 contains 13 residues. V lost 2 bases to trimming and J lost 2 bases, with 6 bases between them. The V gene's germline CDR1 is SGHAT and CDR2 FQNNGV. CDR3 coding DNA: TGTGCCAGCAGCTTACGGGGAAACACTGAAGCTTTCTTT. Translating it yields CASSLRGNTEAFF.

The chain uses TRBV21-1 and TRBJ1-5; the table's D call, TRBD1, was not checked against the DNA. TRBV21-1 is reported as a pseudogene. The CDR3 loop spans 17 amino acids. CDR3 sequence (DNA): TGTGCCAGCAGCAAAGGGGGTTCCAGGGATAGCAATCAGCCCCAGCATTTT. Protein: CASSKGGSRDSNQPQHF.

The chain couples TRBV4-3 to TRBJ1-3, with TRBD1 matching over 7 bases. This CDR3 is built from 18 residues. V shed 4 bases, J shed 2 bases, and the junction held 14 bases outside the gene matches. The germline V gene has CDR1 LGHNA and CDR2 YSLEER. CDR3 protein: CASSPNSLPQGPGNTIYF. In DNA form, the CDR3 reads TGCGCCAGCAGCCCCAATTCCCTTCCACAGGGGCCTGGAAACACCATATATTTT.

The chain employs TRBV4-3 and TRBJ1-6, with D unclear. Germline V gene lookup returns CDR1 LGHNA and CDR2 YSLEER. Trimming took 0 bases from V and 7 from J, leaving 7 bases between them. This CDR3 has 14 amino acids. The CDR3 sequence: CASSQDLPNSPLHF. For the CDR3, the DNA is TGCGCCAGCAGCCAAGATCTTCCGAATTCACCCCTCCACTTT.

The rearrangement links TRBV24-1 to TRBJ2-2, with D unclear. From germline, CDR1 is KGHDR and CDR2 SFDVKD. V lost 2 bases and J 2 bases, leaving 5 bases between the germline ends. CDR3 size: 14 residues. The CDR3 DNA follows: TGTGCCACCAGTGATTCCAAAAACACCGGGGAGCTGTTTTTT. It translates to CATSDSKNTGELFF.

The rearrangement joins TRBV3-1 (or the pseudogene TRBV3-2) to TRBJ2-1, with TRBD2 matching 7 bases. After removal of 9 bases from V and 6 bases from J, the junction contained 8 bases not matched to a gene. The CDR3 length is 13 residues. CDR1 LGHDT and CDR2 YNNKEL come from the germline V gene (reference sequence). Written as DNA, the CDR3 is TGTGCCAGGGACCGAGGGGAGGGCAATGAGCAGTTCTTC. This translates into CARDRGEGNEQFF.

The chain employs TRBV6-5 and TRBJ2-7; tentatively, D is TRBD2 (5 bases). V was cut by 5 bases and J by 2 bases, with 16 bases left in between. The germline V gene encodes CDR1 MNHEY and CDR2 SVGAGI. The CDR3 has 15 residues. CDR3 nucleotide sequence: TGTGCCAGCAGTCGAGACTCCGGGAACCCCTACGAGCAGTACTTC. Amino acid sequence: CASSRDSGNPYEQYF.

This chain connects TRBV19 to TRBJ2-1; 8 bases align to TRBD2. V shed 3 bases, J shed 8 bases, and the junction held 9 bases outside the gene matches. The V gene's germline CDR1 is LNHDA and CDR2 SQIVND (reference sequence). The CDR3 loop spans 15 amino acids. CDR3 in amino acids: CASSMVGGASYEQFF. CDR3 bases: TGTGCCAGTAGTATGGTCGGGGGGGCATCTTATGAGCAGTTCTTC.

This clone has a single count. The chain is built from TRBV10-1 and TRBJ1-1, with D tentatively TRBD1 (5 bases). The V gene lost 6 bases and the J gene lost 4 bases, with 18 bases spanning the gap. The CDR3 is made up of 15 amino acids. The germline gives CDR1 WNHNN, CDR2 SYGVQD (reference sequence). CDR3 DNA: TGCGCCAGCAGAGGAATGACAGCCTCGAGCACTGAAGCTTTCTTT. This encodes CASRGMTASSTEAFF.